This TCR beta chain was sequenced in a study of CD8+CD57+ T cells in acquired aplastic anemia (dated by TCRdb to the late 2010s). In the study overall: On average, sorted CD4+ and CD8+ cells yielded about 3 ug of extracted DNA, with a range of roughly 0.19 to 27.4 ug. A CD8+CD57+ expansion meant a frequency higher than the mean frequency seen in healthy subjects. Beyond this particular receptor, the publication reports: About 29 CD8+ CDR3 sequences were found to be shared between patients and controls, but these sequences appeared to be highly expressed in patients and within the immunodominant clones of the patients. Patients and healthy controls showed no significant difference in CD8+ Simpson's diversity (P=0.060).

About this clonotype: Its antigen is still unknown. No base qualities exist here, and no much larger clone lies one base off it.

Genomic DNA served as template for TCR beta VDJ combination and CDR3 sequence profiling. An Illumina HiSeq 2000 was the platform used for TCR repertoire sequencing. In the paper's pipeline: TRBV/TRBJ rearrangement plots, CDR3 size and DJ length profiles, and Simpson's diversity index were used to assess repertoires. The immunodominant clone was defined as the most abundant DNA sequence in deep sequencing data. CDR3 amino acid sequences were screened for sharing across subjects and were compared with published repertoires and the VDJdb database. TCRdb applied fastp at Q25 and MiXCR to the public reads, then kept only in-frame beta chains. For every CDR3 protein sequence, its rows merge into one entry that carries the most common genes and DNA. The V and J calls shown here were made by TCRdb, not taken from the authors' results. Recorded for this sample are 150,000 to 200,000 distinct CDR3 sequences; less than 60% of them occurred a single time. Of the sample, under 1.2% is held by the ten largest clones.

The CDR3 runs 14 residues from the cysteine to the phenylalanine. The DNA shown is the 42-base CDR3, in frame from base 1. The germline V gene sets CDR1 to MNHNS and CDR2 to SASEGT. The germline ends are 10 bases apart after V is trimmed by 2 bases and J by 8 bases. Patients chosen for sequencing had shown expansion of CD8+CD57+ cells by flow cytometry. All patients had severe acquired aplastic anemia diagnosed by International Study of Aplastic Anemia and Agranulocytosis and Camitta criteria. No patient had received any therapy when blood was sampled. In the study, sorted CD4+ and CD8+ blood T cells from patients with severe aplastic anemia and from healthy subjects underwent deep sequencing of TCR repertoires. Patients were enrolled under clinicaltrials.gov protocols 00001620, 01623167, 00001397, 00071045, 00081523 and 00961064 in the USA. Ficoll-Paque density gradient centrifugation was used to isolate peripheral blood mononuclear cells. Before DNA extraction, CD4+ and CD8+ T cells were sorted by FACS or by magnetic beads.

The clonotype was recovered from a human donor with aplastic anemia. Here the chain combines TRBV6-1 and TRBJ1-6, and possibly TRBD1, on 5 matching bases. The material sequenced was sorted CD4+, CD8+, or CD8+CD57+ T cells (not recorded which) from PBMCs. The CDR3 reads CASSERTTHSPLHF. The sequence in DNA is TGTGCCAGCAGTGAAAGGACAACGCATTCACCCCTCCACTTT.